The following is a T cell receptor beta chain sequence with its context. What it recognizes is unknown. This entry comes from a study of T cells in localized non-small cell lung cancer. Overall study findings and caveats: There was an association of higher blood T cell density with longer overall survival. Uninvolved nearby lung showed the greatest T cell clonality, exceeding that found in tumor.

The CDR3 is 14 amino acids. With 0 bases removed from V and 4 bases from J, the gap between germline ends came to 10 bases. The germline V gene encodes CDR1 SGHRS and CDR2 YFSETQ. Clones were sequenced by immunoSEQ multiplex PCR, and TCRdb holds only the in-frame ones, with some missing. This table holds roughly 48,000 clones, approximately 80% found once. The rearrangement joins TRBV5-1 to TRBJ2-5; a possible D gene is TRBD1 (5 bases). This specimen consisted of peripheral blood, obtained before any cancer treatment. The clonotype originates from a man between 40 and 75 years old with stage I squamous cell lung carcinoma. CDR3 loop: CASSLEQGRETQYF. The CDR3 coding sequence is TGCGCCAGCAGCTTGGAGCAGGGCCGAGAGACCCAGTACTTC.